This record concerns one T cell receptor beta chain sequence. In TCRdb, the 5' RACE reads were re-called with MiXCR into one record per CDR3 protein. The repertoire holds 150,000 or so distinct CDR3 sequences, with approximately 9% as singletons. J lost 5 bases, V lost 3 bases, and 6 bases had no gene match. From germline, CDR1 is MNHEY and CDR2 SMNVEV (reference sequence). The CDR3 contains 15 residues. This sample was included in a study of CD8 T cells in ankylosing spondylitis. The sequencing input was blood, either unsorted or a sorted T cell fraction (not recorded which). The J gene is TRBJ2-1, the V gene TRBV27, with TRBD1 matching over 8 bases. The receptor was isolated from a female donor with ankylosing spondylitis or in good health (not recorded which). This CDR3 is CASSLQGAGDNEQFF. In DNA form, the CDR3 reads TGTGCCAGCAGTTTGCAGGGGGCAGGGGACAATGAGCAGTTCTTC.